This T cell receptor (beta chain) was retrieved from a study of CD8+CD57+ T cells in acquired aplastic anemia. V dropped 7 bases and J dropped 3; count of bases not matched to a gene: 8. The CDR3 length is 14 residues. Germline CDR1 and CDR2: LNHDA and SQIVND (reference sequence). Genomic DNA templated the TCR beta VDJ and CDR3 profiling. Each CDR3 protein is one row after TCRdb ran MiXCR on the reads. The sample includes 400,000 to 600,000 distinct CDR3 sequences, around 30% seen only once; the top ten take 0.75% to 0.95%. Patients selected for sequencing had displayed CD8+CD57+ cell expansion by flow cytometry.

J is TRBJ1-2 and V is TRBV19; 7 nucleotides agree with TRBD1. The sample comprised sorted CD4+, CD8+, or CD8+CD57+ T cells (not recorded which) from PBMCs. The source of this sequence is a human donor with aplastic anemia. This CDR3 reads CASKKQGRDYGYTF. The CDR3 DNA sequence: TGTGCCAGTAAGAAACAGGGGCGGGACTATGGCTACACCTTC.